This TCR beta chain was profiled in a study of blood T cell repertoires in COVID-19. Study summary: The study drew acute and convalescent COVID-19 samples from the United States, Italy and Spain.

Cohort 3 recovery required two negative PCRs, clearance, or symptom resolution. Profiled with immunoSEQ multiplex PCR; TCRdb holds only in-frame clones, not every one. This sample has more than 60,000 clones, with more than 75% found just once. The receptor's source is a woman between 40 and 55 years old who had recovered from COVID-19. The material sequenced was PBMCs or T cells enriched from blood (not recorded which).

In nucleotides, the CDR3 is TGTGCCAGCAGTGACTCACAAACCGGGGAGCTGTTTTTT. It is translated as CASSDSQTGELFF. The rearrangement uses TRBV6-4 and TRBJ2-2; D remains unclear. The ends were cut back, 0 bases at V and 5 bases at J, with 4 bases in the middle. CDR3 length equals 13 residues. Germline loops: CDR1 MRHNA, CDR2 SNTAGT.